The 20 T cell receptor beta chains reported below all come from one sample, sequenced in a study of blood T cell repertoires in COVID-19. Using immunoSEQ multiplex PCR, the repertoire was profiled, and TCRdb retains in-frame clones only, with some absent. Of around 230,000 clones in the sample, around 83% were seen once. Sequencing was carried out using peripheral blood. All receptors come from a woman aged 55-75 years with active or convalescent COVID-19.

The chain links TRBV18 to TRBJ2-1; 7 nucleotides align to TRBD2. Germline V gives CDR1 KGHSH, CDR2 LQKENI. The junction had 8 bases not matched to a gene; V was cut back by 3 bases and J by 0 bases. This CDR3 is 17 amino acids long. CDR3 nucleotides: TGTGCCAGCTCACCCGGGATCGGCGGGGGCTCCTACAATGAGCAGTTCTTC. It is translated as CASSPGIGGGSYNEQFF.

CDR3 sequence (DNA): TGTGCCAGCAGTTTTGGGGGGAATTCACCCCTCCACTTT. Residues: CASSFGGNSPLHF. V is TRBV6-5 and J is TRBJ1-6; D possibly corresponds to TRBD1 (5 bases). CDR1 is MNHEY, CDR2 SVGAGI, per germline. The CDR3 totals 13 residues. The V end was cut by 4 bases, the J end by 7 bases, with 8 bases between.

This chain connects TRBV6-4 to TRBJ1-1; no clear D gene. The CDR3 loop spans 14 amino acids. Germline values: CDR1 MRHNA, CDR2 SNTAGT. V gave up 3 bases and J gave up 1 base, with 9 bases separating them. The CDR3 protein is CASSERGGNTEAFF. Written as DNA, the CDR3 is TGTGCCAGCAGTGAACGGGGAGGGAACACTGAAGCTTTCTTT.

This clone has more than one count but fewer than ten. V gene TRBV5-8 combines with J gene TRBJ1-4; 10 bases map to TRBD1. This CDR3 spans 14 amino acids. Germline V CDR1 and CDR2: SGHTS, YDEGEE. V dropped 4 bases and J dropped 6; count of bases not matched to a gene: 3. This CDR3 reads CASSTGQGDEKLFF. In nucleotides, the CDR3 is TGTGCCAGCAGCACCGGACAGGGGGATGAAAAACTGTTTTTT.

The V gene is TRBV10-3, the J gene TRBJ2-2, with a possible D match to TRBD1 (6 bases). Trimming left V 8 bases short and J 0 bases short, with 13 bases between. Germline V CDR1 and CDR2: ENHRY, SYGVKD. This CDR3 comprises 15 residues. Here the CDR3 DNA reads TGTGCCATCGCCCCGACAGGACCGAACACCGGGGAGCTGTTTTTT. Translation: CAIAPTGPNTGELFF.

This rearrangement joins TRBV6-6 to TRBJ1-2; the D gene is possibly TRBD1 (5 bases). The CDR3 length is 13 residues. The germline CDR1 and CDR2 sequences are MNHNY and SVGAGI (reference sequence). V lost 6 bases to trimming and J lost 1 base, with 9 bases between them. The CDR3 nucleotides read TGTGCCAGCAGGACCGACAGTAACTATGGCTACACCTTC. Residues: CASRTDSNYGYTF.

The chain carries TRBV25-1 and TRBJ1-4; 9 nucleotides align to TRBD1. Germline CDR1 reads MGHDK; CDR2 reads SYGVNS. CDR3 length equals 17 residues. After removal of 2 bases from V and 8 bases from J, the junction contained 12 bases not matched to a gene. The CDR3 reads CASSEGATGGIPEKLFF. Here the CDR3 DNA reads TGTGCCAGCAGTGAAGGTGCTACAGGGGGCATTCCAGAAAAACTGTTTTTT.

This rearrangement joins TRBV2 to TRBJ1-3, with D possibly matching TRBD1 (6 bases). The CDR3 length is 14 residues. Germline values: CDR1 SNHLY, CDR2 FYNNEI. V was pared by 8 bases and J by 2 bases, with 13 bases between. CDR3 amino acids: CASRRTETGNTIYF. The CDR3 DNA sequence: TGTGCCAGCCGTAGGACAGAAACTGGAAACACCATATATTTT. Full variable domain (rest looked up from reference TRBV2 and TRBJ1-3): EPEVTQTPSHQVTQMGQEVILRCVPISNHLYFYWYRQILGQKVEFLVSFYNNEISEKSEIFDDQFSVERPDGSNFTLKIRSTKLEDSAMYFCASRRTETGNTIYFGEGSWLTVV.

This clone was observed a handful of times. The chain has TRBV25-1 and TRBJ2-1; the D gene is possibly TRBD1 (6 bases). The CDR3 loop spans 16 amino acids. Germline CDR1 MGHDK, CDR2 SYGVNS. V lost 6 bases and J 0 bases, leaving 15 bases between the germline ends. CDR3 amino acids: CASSPGQPSSYNEQFF. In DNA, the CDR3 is TGTGCCAGCAGCCCGGGACAACCGAGCTCCTACAATGAGCAGTTCTTC.

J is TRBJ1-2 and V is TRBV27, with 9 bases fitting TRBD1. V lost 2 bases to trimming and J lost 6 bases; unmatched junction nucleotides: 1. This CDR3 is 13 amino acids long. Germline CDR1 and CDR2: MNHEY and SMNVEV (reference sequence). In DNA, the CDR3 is TGTGCCAGCAGTTTAGGGACAGGGCATGGCTACACCTTC. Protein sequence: CASSLGTGHGYTF.

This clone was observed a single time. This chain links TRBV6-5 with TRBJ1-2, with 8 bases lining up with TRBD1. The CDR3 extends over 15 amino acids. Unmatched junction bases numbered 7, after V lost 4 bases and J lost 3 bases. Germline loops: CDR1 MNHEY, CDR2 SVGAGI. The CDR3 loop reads CASSSSGQAHYGYTF. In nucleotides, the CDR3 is TGTGCCAGCAGTTCATCGGGACAGGCCCACTATGGCTACACCTTC.

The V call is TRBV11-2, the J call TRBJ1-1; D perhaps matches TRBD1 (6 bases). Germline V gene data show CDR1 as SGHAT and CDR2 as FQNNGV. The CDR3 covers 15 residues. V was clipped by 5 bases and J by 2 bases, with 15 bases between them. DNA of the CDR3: TGTGCCAGCAGCCTCACATCGACAGGAAACACTGAAGCTTTCTTT. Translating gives CASSLTSTGNTEAFF.

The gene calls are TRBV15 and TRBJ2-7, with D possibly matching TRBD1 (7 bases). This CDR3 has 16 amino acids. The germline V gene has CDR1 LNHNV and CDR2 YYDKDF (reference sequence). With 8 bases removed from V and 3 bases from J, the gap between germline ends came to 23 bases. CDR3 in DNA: TGTGCCACCCCCCTAATGAGTCAGGGGGGAATCTACGAGCAGTACTTC. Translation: CATPLMSQGGIYEQYF.

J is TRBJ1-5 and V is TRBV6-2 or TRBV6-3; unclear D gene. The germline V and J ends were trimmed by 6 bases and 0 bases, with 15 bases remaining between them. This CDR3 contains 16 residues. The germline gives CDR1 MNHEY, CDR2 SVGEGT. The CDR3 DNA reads TGTGCCAGCAGCGAGACCACGGACTATAGCAATCAGCCCCAGCATTTT. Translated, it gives CASSETTDYSNQPQHF.

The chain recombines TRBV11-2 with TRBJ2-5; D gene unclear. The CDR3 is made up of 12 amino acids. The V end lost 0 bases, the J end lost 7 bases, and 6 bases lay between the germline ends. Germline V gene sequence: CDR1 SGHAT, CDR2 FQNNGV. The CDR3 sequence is CASSLEVGTQYF. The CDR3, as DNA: TGTGCCAGCAGCTTAGAGGTCGGGACCCAGTACTTC.

CDR3 bases: TGTGCCAGCAGCCAAGCTAGCGGCGAGCAGTACTTC. This encodes CASSQASGEQYF. The chain recombines TRBV3-1 (or the pseudogene TRBV3-2) with TRBJ2-7; 7 bases line up with TRBD2. The germline V gene has CDR1 LGHDT and CDR2 YNNKEL (reference sequence). The CDR3 runs 12 residues. Losses at the gene ends were 1 base for V and 6 bases for J; bases not matched to a gene: 0.

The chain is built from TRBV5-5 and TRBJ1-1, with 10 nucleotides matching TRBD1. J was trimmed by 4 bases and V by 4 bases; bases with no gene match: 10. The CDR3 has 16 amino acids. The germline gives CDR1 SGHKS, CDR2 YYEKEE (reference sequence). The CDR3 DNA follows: TGTGCCAGCAGCCCTAAGTTCGGACAGGGGGTCACTGAAGCTTTCTTT. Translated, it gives CASSPKFGQGVTEAFF.

The CDR3 loop is CASSPLREPGELFF. The CDR3 nucleotides read TGTGCCAGCTCACCCCTAAGAGAGCCCGGGGAGCTGTTTTTT. The V and J genes are TRBV18 and TRBJ2-2, with unresolved D. This CDR3 is 14 amino acids long. Deletions cut 3 bases from V and 6 bases from J, with 11 bases between. The V gene's germline CDR1 is KGHSH and CDR2 LQKENI.

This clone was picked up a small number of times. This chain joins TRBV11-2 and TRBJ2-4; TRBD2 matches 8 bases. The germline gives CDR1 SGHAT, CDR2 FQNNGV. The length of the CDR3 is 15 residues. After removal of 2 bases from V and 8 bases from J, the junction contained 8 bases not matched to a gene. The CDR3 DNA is TGTGCCAGCAGCTTACGGGGGGGCATGGCGGACATTCAGTACTTC. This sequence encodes CASSLRGGMADIQYF. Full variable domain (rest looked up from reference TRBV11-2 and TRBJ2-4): EAGVAQSPRYKIIEKRQSVAFWCNPISGHATLYWYQQILGQGPKLLIQFQNNGVVDDSQLPKDRFSAERLKGVDSTLKIQPAKLEDSAVYLCASSLRGGMADIQYFGAGTRLSVL.

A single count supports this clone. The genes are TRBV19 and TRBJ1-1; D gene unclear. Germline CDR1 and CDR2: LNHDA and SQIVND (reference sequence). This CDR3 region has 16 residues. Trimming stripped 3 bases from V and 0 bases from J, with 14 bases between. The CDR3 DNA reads TGTGCCAGTAGTATTGGGAGTAGCACGGTGAACACTGAAGCTTTCTTT. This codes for CASSIGSSTVNTEAFF.